This TCR beta chain originates from a study of blood T cell repertoires in COVID-19. For the study at large: The origin of the acute and convalescent COVID-19 samples was the United States, Italy and Spain. PBMCs, B-cell-depleted T cells, or T cells were the source of the cDNA or gDNA that made up the material.

V was pared by 1 base and J by 4 bases, with 14 bases between. Per the germline V gene, CDR1 is SGHKS and CDR2 is YYEKEE (reference sequence). The CDR3 length is 16 residues. The method was immunoSEQ multiplex PCR; TCRdb's version includes in-frame clones alone and lacks a portion of them. The sample lists about 200,000 clones; 86% were seen once. The specimen sequenced was peripheral blood. The J gene is TRBJ1-4, the V gene TRBV5-5, with a tentative D call TRBD1 (6 bases). This sequence originates from a woman in her 70s with acute or convalescent COVID-19. The CDR3 DNA reads TGTGCCAGCAGCTTGTTCTTGACAGGCTTTAATGAAAAACTGTTTTTT. Its protein is CASSLFLTGFNEKLFF. The full variable domain, its missing parts supplied by reference TRBV5-5 and TRBJ1-4, is DAGVTQSPTHLIKTRGQQVTLRCSPISGHKSVSWYQQVLGQGPQFIFQYYEKEERGRGNFPDRFSARQFPNYSSELNVNALLLGDSALYLCASSLFLTGFNEKLFFGSGTQLSVL.